The 11 T cell receptor beta chains below come from one sample, sequenced in a study of molecular identifiers for immune sequencing clone quantification (dated by TCRdb to the late 2010s). Library preparation used PCR. Sequenced using an Illumina HiSeq 4000. TCRdb reprocessed the public reads (quality trimming at Q25 with fastp, clone calling with MiXCR) and kept in-frame beta chains. Each CDR3 protein appears once, grouped with its most common genes and DNA. The sample has about 640,000 distinct CDR3 sequences on record, about 20% of them singletons. The ten largest clones take up roughly 0.9% of the sample. Sequences were obtained from naive CD8+ T cells from blood, with Jurkat cell RNA spiked in. What the cell subset or site label conveys for this sample: FACS-sorted CD8+CD4-CCR7+CD45RA+ naive T cells. The receptors were gathered from a human donor in good health. Some libraries in this study had Jurkat cell RNA spiked in.

About this clonotype itself: A much larger clone lies one base from this, so it may be a read error. This chain joins TRBV30 and TRBJ2-1; a possible D gene is TRBD1 (6 bases). The CDR3 runs to 13 residues. The V gene's germline CDR1 is GTSNPN and CDR2 SVGIG (reference sequence). In DNA, the CDR3 is TGTGCCCATCAGGGGCAGGGGAGCAATGAGCAGTCCTTC. This gives the protein CAHQGQGSNEQSF.

This clonotype has at least ten counts. This chain connects TRBV7-9 to TRBJ1-1, with D possibly being TRBD1 (5 bases). The germline V gene encodes CDR1 SEHNR and CDR2 FQNEAQ (reference sequence). With 6 bases removed from V and 0 bases from J, the gap between germline ends came to 11 bases. There are 14 residues in the CDR3. In DNA form, the CDR3 reads TGTGCCAGCAGAGGAGGGGCGATGAACACTGAAGCTTTCTTT. Its translation: CASRGGAMNTEAFF.

This clonotype has just a few counts. The chain combines TRBV27 with TRBJ2-1, with 9 positions matching TRBD2. CDR3 length: 17 amino acids. J lost 0 bases, V lost 1 base, and 4 bases had no gene match. The germline gives CDR1 MNHEY, CDR2 SMNVEV (reference sequence). This CDR3 is CASSLYGGGGSYNEQFF. The CDR3 DNA reads as TGTGCCAGCAGTTTATATGGCGGGGGGGGCTCCTACAATGAGCAGTTCTTC.

The chain couples TRBV9 to TRBJ2-7, with a weak D call TRBD1 (6 bases). The V end lost 4 bases, the J end lost 3 bases, and 11 bases lay between the germline ends. The CDR3 has 13 amino acids. Germline assignment: CDR1 SGDLS and CDR2 YYNGEE. Written as DNA, the CDR3 is TGTGCCAGCAGCTTCGAGGGGGACTACGAGCAGTACTTC. Translated: CASSFEGDYEQYF.

Only a few counts were recorded for this clonotype. The gene calls are TRBV7-9 and TRBJ2-2; no clear D. There are 19 residues in the CDR3. Germline V gene data show CDR1 as SEHNR and CDR2 as FQNEAQ (reference sequence). Between the trimmed V and J ends, which lost 2 bases and 4 bases, there was a span of 23 bases. The CDR3 spells CASSLHLSFGVRSTGELFF. The CDR3 DNA reads TGTGCCAGCAGCTTACATCTGTCCTTCGGAGTTAGGAGCACCGGGGAGCTGTTTTTT.

This clonotype was recorded at least ten times. The J gene is TRBJ1-2, the V gene TRBV6-5; D perhaps matches TRBD1 (5 bases). The V and J ends lost 6 bases and 2 bases respectively, with 10 bases between them. The V gene's germline CDR1 is MNHEY and CDR2 SVGAGI. CDR3 size: 13 residues. This CDR3 is CASRLQENYGYTF. CDR3 DNA: TGTGCCAGCAGGCTACAGGAAAACTATGGCTACACCTTC.

This clonotype was recorded at least ten times. The chain has TRBV4-3 and TRBJ2-3, with D possibly being TRBD2 (5 bases). CDR1 is LGHNA, CDR2 YSLEER, per germline. The V end lost 4 bases, the J end lost 4 bases, and 15 bases lay between the germline ends. This CDR3 has 15 amino acids. CDR3 sequence: CASSPTDALADTQYF. CDR3 DNA sequence: TGCGCCAGCAGCCCCACAGACGCACTAGCAGATACGCAGTATTTT.

This clonotype has ten or more counts. J is TRBJ1-5 and V is TRBV6-5; D not certain. The germline CDR1 and CDR2 sequences are MNHEY and SVGAGI. V lost 0 bases to trimming and J lost 0 bases, with 12 bases between them. CDR3 length: 17 amino acids. The CDR3 sequence: CASSYSSGPLSNQPQHF. For the CDR3, the DNA is TGTGCCAGCAGTTACTCGAGTGGACCCCTTAGCAATCAGCCCCAGCATTTT.

This clonotype was seen repeatedly, ten times or more. This chain uses TRBV5-4 with TRBJ2-3, with D unresolved. V dropped 0 bases and J dropped 2 bases, with 19 bases sitting between them. CDR3 size: 18 residues. Germline-derived CDR1 and CDR2 are SGHNT and YYREEE (reference sequence). CDR3 DNA: TGTGCCAGCAGCTTGGTTGTTATCCTCCCAGGTCACACAGATACGCAGTATTTT. Protein: CASSLVVILPGHTDTQYF.

With respect to this clonotype: This may arise from a read error, as a much more abundant clone is one base away. This chain uses TRBV7-6 with TRBJ2-3, with 8 bases aligning to TRBD1. The V gene's germline CDR1 is SGHVS and CDR2 FNYEAQ. The CDR3 spans 15 residues. The CDR3 spells CTSSLGQGPILGQYF. As DNA, the CDR3 is TGTACCAGCAGCTTAGGACAGGGCCCGATTCTTGGGCAGTATTTT. The whole variable domain, filled in from reference TRBV7-6 and TRBJ2-3, reads GAGVSQSPRYKVTKRGQDVALRCDPISGHVSLYWYRQALGQGPEFLTYFNYEAQQDKSGLPNDRFSAERPEGSISTLTIQRTEQRDSAMYRCTSSLGQGPILGQYFGPGTRLTVL.

This clonotype occurred many times. The V call is TRBV7-6, the J call TRBJ2-1, with D maybe TRBD1 (6 bases). The CDR3 is 13 amino acids. V lost 5 bases and J lost 8, with 13 bases in between. In germline, CDR1 is SGHVS, CDR2 FNYEAQ. This CDR3 is CASSPGTFDEQFF. The CDR3 DNA reads as TGTGCCAGCAGCCCCGGGACATTCGATGAGCAGTTCTTC. Using reference TRBV7-6 and TRBJ2-1 for the parts outside the CDR3, the full variable domain is GAGVSQSPRYKVTKRGQDVALRCDPISGHVSLYWYRQALGQGPEFLTYFNYEAQQDKSGLPNDRFSAERPEGSISTLTIQRTEQRDSAMYRCASSPGTFDEQFFGPGTRLTVL.